These 5 T cell receptor beta chains came from one sample sequenced in a study of CD8 T cells in ankylosing spondylitis (dated by TCRdb to the late 2010s). Library preparation was by 5' RACE. Sequencing instrument: Illumina HiSeq 2500. TCRdb's own reprocessing of the public reads used fastp at Q25 and MiXCR and kept productive beta chains. Each entry is one CDR3 protein sequence, shown with its most common DNA and genes. The sample has some 240,000 distinct CDR3 sequences on record, around 9.1% of them singletons. Of the sample, approximately 7% falls within the top ten clones. Material for sequencing was blood, either unsorted or a sorted T cell fraction (not recorded which). The receptors stem from a male donor with ankylosing spondylitis or in good health (not recorded which).

As concerns this clonotype: Germline and junction disagree at one end, which may indicate a read error. This rearrangement joins TRBV6-5 to TRBJ2-3; D tentatively reads TRBD1 or TRBD2 (5 bases each). The CDR3 has 11 residues. Looked up from germline, CDR1 is MNHEY and CDR2 is SVGAGI. The CDR3 nucleotides are TGTGCCAGCAGTTTGGGGGTGACGCGGTATTTT. Its translation is CASSLGVTRYF.

Points on this clonotype: Possible read error: a much larger clone is one base away. The chain is built from TRBV4-2 and TRBJ1-4; the D is unclear. The CDR3 totals 17 residues. Trimming pared 1 base from V and 10 bases from J, leaving 22 bases between. Germline CDR1 LGHNA, CDR2 YNFKEQ. CDR3 loop: CASSQAPRGARDGKLFF. In DNA, the CDR3 is TGTGCCAGCAGCCAAGCACCAAGAGGAGCCCGGGATGGAAAACTGTTTTTT.

This clonotype was counted between two and nine times. The gene calls are TRBV18 and TRBJ1-4; D might be TRBD1 (6 bases). The CDR3 sequence is 15 residues long. Trimming cost V 6 bases and J 3 bases, with 14 bases left between them. Germline V gene sequence: CDR1 KGHSH, CDR2 LQKENI. The CDR3 here is CASSPRDIANEKLFF. The CDR3 DNA reads as TGTGCCAGCTCCCCCCGGGACATCGCTAATGAAAAACTGTTTTTT.

This clonotype showed up many times. This chain joins TRBV4-1 and TRBJ2-3; 8 bases are shared with TRBD2. V shed 4 bases, J shed 0 bases, and the junction held 3 bases outside the gene matches. Per germline, CDR1 MGHRA and CDR2 YSYEKL. This CDR3 is 15 amino acids long. CDR3 loop: CASSRGGISTDTQYF. The CDR3 DNA is TGCGCCAGCAGCCGCGGGGGGATTAGCACAGATACGCAGTATTTT.

The V and J genes are TRBV7-2 and TRBJ2-7, with 7 bases fitting TRBD2. Per the germline V gene, CDR1 is SGHTA and CDR2 is FQGNSA. The CDR3 sequence is 11 residues long. V lost 1 base to trimming and J lost 12 bases; unmatched junction nucleotides: 3. CDR3 sequence: CASSLDGRWYF. CDR3 nucleotide sequence: TGTGCCAGCAGCTTAGACGGGAGGTGGTACTTC.